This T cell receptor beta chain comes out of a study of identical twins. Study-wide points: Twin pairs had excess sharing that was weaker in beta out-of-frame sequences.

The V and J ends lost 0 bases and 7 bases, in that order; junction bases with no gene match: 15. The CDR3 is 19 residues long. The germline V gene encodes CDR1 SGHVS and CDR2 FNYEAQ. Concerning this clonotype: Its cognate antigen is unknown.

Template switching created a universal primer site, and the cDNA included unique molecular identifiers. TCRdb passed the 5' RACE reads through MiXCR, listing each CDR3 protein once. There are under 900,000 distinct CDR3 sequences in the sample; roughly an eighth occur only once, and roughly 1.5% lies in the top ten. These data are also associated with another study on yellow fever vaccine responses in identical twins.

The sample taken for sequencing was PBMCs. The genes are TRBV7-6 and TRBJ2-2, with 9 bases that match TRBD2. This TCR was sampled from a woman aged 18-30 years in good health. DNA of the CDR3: TGTGCCAGCAGCTTAGCGCTTCCGGGACTAGCAGCGTTGGGCGGGGAGCTGTTTTTT. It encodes CASSLALPGLAALGGELFF.